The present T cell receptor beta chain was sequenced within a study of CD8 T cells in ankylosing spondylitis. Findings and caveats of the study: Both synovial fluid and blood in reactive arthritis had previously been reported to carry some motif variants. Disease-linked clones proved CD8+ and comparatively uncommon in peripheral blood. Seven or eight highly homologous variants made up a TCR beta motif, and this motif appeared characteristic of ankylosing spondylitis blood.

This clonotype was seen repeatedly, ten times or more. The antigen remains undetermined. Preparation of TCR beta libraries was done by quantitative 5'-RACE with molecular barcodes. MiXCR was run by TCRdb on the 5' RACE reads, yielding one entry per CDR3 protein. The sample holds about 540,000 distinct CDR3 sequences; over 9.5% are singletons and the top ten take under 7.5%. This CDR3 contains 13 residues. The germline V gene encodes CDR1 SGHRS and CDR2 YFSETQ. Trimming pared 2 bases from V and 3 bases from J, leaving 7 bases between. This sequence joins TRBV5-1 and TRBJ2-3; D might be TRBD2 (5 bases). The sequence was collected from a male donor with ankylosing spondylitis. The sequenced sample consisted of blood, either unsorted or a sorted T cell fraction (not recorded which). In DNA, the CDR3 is TGCGCCAGCAGCTTTGAGGGTACAGATACGCAGTATTTT. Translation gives CASSFEGTDTQYF. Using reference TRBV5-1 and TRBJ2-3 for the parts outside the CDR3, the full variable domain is KAGVTQTPRYLIKTRGQQVTLSCSPISGHRSVSWYQQTPGQGLQFLFEYFSETQRNKGNFPGRFSGRQFSNSRSEMNVSTLELGDSALYLCASSFEGTDTQYFGPGTRLTVL.